A single sample is the source of the 21 T cell receptor beta chains below, sequenced in a study of response to subunit inactivated influenza vaccine. TCRdb reprocessed the RT-PCR reads via MiXCR and lists one record per CDR3 protein. The data hold roughly 630,000 distinct CDR3 sequences, with about 15% observed a single time. The specimen was PBMCs from blood, collected around 14 days before vaccination. Receptor source: a man aged 45-60 years who received an inactivated influenza vaccine.

This clonotype was counted only a few times. The V call is TRBV5-6, the J call TRBJ2-1; TRBD1 matches 10 bases. Looked up from germline, CDR1 is SGHDT and CDR2 is YYEEEE. J was trimmed by 10 bases and V by 3 bases; bases with no gene match: 7. The CDR3 spans 14 residues. The CDR3 here is CASSSGQGLREQFF. The CDR3, as DNA: TGTGCCAGCAGCTCGGGACAGGGGCTGAGGGAGCAGTTCTTC.

This clonotype has only a few counts. The rearrangement links TRBV12-3 or TRBV12-4 to TRBJ2-1; possibly TRBD1 for D (6 bases). The V end lost 6 bases, the J end lost 6 bases, and 18 bases lay between the germline ends. The CDR3 is 15 residues long. The CDR3 DNA reads TGTGCCAGCAGACCCCAGGGGAACTCTCCCAATGAGCAGTTCTTC. This translates into CASRPQGNSPNEQFF.

The V and J genes are TRBV12-3 or TRBV12-4 and TRBJ1-2, with 7 bases that match TRBD1. Trimming removed 4 bases from V and 8 bases from J; junction bases left unmatched: 4. The CDR3 runs 12 residues. The CDR3 coding sequence is TGTGCCAGCAGTTCATCAGGGGGAGGCTACACCTTC. This encodes CASSSSGGGYTF.

The chain combines TRBV7-9 with TRBJ1-1; D unclear. Germline V gene data show CDR1 as SEHNR and CDR2 as FQNEAQ (reference sequence). The CDR3 is made up of 14 amino acids. V was trimmed by 5 bases and J by 5 bases, leaving 15 bases between them. The CDR3 is CASSIEAIRTEAFF. The CDR3 DNA is TGTGCCAGCAGCATCGAGGCGATACGGACTGAAGCTTTCTTT.

This clonotype was observed at least ten times. The chain carries TRBV6-5 and TRBJ1-5, with TRBD1 matching 8 bases. CDR3 size: 17 residues. The V gene end was trimmed by 0 bases and the J gene end by 0 bases; junction bases not matched to a gene: 4. The germline V gene has CDR1 MNHEY and CDR2 SVGAGI. CDR3 nucleotide sequence: TGTGCCAGCAGTTACTCGTACAGGGGGTTTAGCAATCAGCCCCAGCATTTT. Protein sequence: CASSYSYRGFSNQPQHF.

The table lists this clonotype with many counts. The V call is TRBV29-1, the J call TRBJ1-1; possibly TRBD1 for D (6 bases). With 3 bases removed from V and 0 bases from J, the gap between germline ends came to 8 bases. The germline gives CDR1 SQVTM, CDR2 ANQGSEA. The CDR3 is 13 amino acids. The CDR3 here is CSVERTVNTEAFF. The CDR3 DNA reads TGCAGCGTTGAGAGGACAGTGAACACTGAAGCTTTCTTT.

V is TRBV30 and J is TRBJ2-1; D may be TRBD1 or TRBD2 (5 bases each). The germline V gene has CDR1 GTSNPN and CDR2 SVGIG (reference sequence). The CDR3 has 15 amino acids. The V and J ends lost 3 bases and 4 bases respectively, with 16 bases between them. CDR3 residues: CAWRRGSVTYNEQFF. The CDR3 bases are TGTGCCTGGAGGAGGGGCTCGGTGACATACAATGAGCAGTTCTTC.

This clonotype was found a few times. The rearrangement joins TRBV30 to TRBJ1-1; possibly TRBD1 for D (6 bases). CDR3 length: 12 residues. Germline V gene sequence: CDR1 GTSNPN, CDR2 SVGIG (reference sequence). V was pared by 4 bases and J by 5 bases, with 11 bases between. CDR3 loop: CAWTQGKTEAFF. CDR3 sequence (DNA): TGTGCCTGGACGCAGGGGAAAACTGAAGCTTTCTTT.

The genes are TRBV6-6 and TRBJ2-7; TRBD1 might be the D (5 bases). The germline V gene encodes CDR1 MNHNY and CDR2 SVGAGI (reference sequence). CDR3 length: 10 amino acids. Trimming stripped 6 bases from V and 6 bases from J, with 6 bases between. The CDR3 sequence is CASRGLEQYF. The CDR3, as DNA: TGTGCCAGCAGGGGGCTCGAGCAGTACTTC.

The table lists this clonotype with a few counts. The V call is TRBV28, the J call TRBJ2-1, with 7 bases that match TRBD1. In germline, CDR1 is MDHEN, CDR2 SYDVKM. Trimming removed 4 bases from V and 5 bases from J; junction bases left unmatched: 17. This CDR3 contains 18 residues. The CDR3 loop reads CASSSTSPGQSRHNEQFF. The CDR3 DNA reads TGTGCCAGCAGTTCTACATCTCCGGGACAGTCTCGCCACAATGAGCAGTTCTTC.

This clonotype has at least ten counts. The chain joins TRBV12-3 or TRBV12-4 to TRBJ2-1; possible D gene TRBD2, 7 bases. The germline V and J ends were trimmed by 5 bases and 0 bases, with 11 bases remaining between them. The CDR3 is 15 amino acids. CDR3 region: CASSGGAGSYNEQFF. For the CDR3, the DNA is TGTGCCAGCAGTGGGGGGGCCGGCTCCTACAATGAGCAGTTCTTC.

This clonotype was observed a few times. This chain links TRBV5-5 with TRBJ2-5; the match to TRBD1 covers 8 bases. J was trimmed by 1 base and V by 5 bases; bases with no gene match: 7. The germline V gene encodes CDR1 SGHKS and CDR2 YYEKEE (reference sequence). The CDR3 is 15 amino acids. In DNA form, the CDR3 reads TGTGCCAGCAGTACGGACAGGGCATTCCAAGAGACCCAGTACTTC. Its protein product is CASSTDRAFQETQYF.

The chain joins TRBV9 to TRBJ2-7, with TRBD1 identical over 8 bases. This CDR3 region has 16 residues. CDR1 is SGDLS and CDR2 is YYNGEE in the germline V gene. Losses at the gene ends were 0 bases for V and 4 bases for J; bases not matched to a gene: 9. CDR3 amino acids: CASSVAPTGEIYEQYF. The CDR3 DNA reads as TGTGCCAGCAGCGTAGCCCCGACAGGGGAAATTTACGAGCAGTACTTC. The entire variable domain, with the rest obtained from reference TRBV9 and TRBJ2-7, is as follows: DSGVTQTPKHLITATGQRVTLRCSPRSGDLSVYWYQQSLDQGLQFLIQYYNGEERAKGNILERFSAQQFPDLHSELNLSSLELGDSALYFCASSVAPTGEIYEQYFGPGTRLTVT.

This clonotype was observed a few times. The chain combines TRBV11-2 with TRBJ2-5; possibly TRBD1 for D (6 bases). V lost 5 bases to trimming and J lost 3 bases, with 19 bases between them. The CDR3 loop spans 16 amino acids. CDR1 and CDR2 from the germline V gene are SGHAT and FQNNGV. CDR3 in amino acids: CASSPRDIYPKETQYF. In DNA, the CDR3 is TGTGCCAGCAGCCCCAGGGACATCTATCCGAAAGAGACCCAGTACTTC.

V and J are TRBV5-4 and TRBJ2-5; TRBD1 agrees at 8 bases. The V gene's germline CDR1 is SGHNT and CDR2 YYREEE (reference sequence). The V and J ends lost 5 bases and 4 bases, in that order; junction bases with no gene match: 13. This CDR3 spans 16 amino acids. The CDR3 nucleotides read TGTGCCAGCAGTTCTGTGGGCCAGGGGGCTTTAGAGACCCAGTACTTC. Translating it yields CASSSVGQGALETQYF. The entire variable domain, with the rest obtained from reference TRBV5-4 and TRBJ2-5, is as follows: ETGVTQSPTHLIKTRGQQVTLRCSSQSGHNTVSWYQQALGQGPQFIFQYYREEENGRGNFPPRFSGLQFPNYSSELNVNALELDDSALYLCASSSVGQGALETQYFGPGTRLLVL.

The V gene is TRBV12-3 or TRBV12-4, the J gene TRBJ1-4; a weak D match, TRBD1 (6 bases). The CDR3 is 15 amino acids. V was cut by 5 bases and J by 7 bases, with 17 bases left in between. CDR3 DNA: TGTGCCAGCAGTCCTGGACAGCAAGGGTCTGAAAAACTGTTTTTT. Translating gives CASSPGQQGSEKLFF.

The chain has TRBV27 and TRBJ2-1, with D tentatively TRBD2 (6 bases). Trimming took 8 bases from V and 4 from J, leaving 18 bases between them. The CDR3 totals 15 residues. Germline loops: CDR1 MNHEY, CDR2 SMNVEV (reference sequence). CDR3 nucleotide sequence: TGTGCCAGCTGCTATGGACCGGAGGGATACAATGAGCAGTTCTTC. Its translation is CASCYGPEGYNEQFF.

About this clonotype itself: At one boundary the junction diverges from the germline segment, which might be a read error. The chain uses TRBV7-3 and TRBJ2-1, with 8 bases fitting TRBD2. CDR3 size: 14 residues. The germline V gene encodes CDR1 SGHTA and CDR2 FQGTGA. This CDR3 reads CARSSTSDSNEQFF. The CDR3 region has the DNA TGTGCCCGCAGTTCGACTAGCGATAGCAATGAGCAGTTCTTC.

The chain combines TRBV18 with TRBJ2-7; D not resolved. Germline-derived CDR1 and CDR2 are KGHSH and LQKENI. The CDR3 consists of 14 residues. Trimming left V 2 bases short and J 0 bases short, with 8 bases between. CDR3 nucleotides: TGTGCCAGCTCACCAAATCTAGACTCCTACGAGCAGTACTTC. Translation gives CASSPNLDSYEQYF.

The chain recombines TRBV20-1 with TRBJ1-3; D is undetermined. The V end was cut by 2 bases, the J end by 0 bases, with 14 bases between. Germline CDR1 reads DFQATT; CDR2 reads SNEGSKA (reference sequence). There are 16 residues in the CDR3. In DNA, the CDR3 is TGCAGTGCTAGACGGGCGGAGGGCTCCTCTGGAAACACCATATATTTT. This translates into CSARRAEGSSGNTIYF.

This clonotype occurred a few times. The chain combines TRBV12-3 or TRBV12-4 with TRBJ2-3, with 8 bases lining up with TRBD2. The CDR3 spans 13 residues. Unmatched junction bases numbered 6, after V lost 5 bases and J lost 8 bases. Here the CDR3 reads CASSIGLAGTQYF. The DNA of the CDR3 is TGTGCCAGCAGTATAGGACTAGCTGGTACGCAGTATTTT.